Sequencing of this TCR beta chain was carried out in a study of T cell changes during pregnancy in multiple sclerosis. Trimming at V came to 3 bases and at J to 8 bases, leaving 9 bases not matched to a gene. Germline assignment: CDR1 SGDLS and CDR2 YYNGEE. This CDR3 spans 15 amino acids. Profiled with immunoSEQ multiplex PCR; TCRdb holds only in-frame clones, not every one. The sample includes 40,000 to 55,000 clones, approximately 92% of them seen just once. The TCR was taken from a female donor with multiple sclerosis, enrolled in a pregnancy study. V is TRBV9 and J is TRBJ2-1, with 9 bases that match TRBD1. The source was CD8+ T cells from peripheral blood mononuclear cells, collected after pregnancy. The CDR3 nucleotides read TGTGCCAGCAGCGCGCAGGGACAGGGTATCGATGAGCAGTTCTTC. Protein sequence: CASSAQGQGIDEQFF.